The clone carrying this T cell receptor (beta chain) was seen ten or more times. Its target is not known. Molecular barcoding with unique molecular identifiers was used for the TCRbeta library. A single record per CDR3 protein comes from TCRdb applying MiXCR to the PCR reads. Among hundreds of thousands of distinct CDR3 sequences listed, 13% were seen once. The CDR3 runs to 16 residues. Germline V lookup: CDR1 SGHTA, CDR2 FQGNSA. V shed 2 bases, J shed 5 bases, and the junction held 10 bases outside the gene matches. The data were obtained in a study of T-cell reconstitution after alpha-beta-depleted transplantation in children. Study results and limitations: Most T-cell counts and diversity one year after the transplant came from T cells that were newly produced.

This sequence was found in a male patient aged 5 to 17 who had a stem cell transplant for acute myeloid leukemia, so the T cells may come from the graft donor. Source: PBMCs, mostly from graft donor cells, taken 360 days after TCRalphabeta/CD19-depleted stem cell transplant. V is TRBV7-2 and J is TRBJ2-7; 9 bases match TRBD1. CDR3 loop: CASSLRRGTGLNEQYF. CDR3 DNA sequence: TGTGCCAGCAGCTTAAGGAGGGGGACAGGGTTGAACGAGCAGTACTTC.